This T cell receptor (beta chain) stems from a study of blood T cell repertoires in COVID-19. In the study's own analysis: The authors estimated nucleated cell counts from reference gene primer amplification. Method: immunoSEQ multiplex PCR; TCRdb's copy keeps in-frame clones and lacks some. Clone size and the V and J calls come from that table; the DNA yielded D and trimming. The sample lists about 220,000 clones, roughly 84% seen once, with approximately 6.2% in the top ten. The V gene's germline CDR1 is MNHNS and CDR2 SASEGT. Trimming took off 3 bases at V and 5 bases at J, with 11 bases between the two ends. The CDR3 sequence is 14 residues long.

Sequenced: PBMCs or T cells enriched from blood (not recorded which). The TCR comes from a woman between 35 and 50 years old who had recovered from COVID-19. J is TRBJ1-5 and V is TRBV6-1; no clear D gene. Written as DNA, the CDR3 is TGTGCCAGCAGTGAGGTCCAGGATTATCAGCCCCAGCATTTT. This sequence encodes CASSEVQDYQPQHF.